This T cell receptor (beta chain) was retrieved from a study of OX40 agonist ivuxolimab in advanced cancers. Assay used: immunoSEQ multiplex PCR; TCRdb lists only in-frame clones, some missing. The data show 65,000 to 90,000 clones, 75% to 95% seen once. V shed 0 bases and J shed 7 bases, with 16 bases lying between them. CDR1 is LGHNA and CDR2 is YSLEER in the germline V gene. This CDR3 is 17 amino acids long. The cohort excluded patients with autoimmune disease history or systemic immunosuppression. Note on this clone: Antigen unknown.

Notes on the study in general: Researchers did not establish what antigens the expanded peripheral T cells target. On average, a greater number of expanded clones characterised CD8+ T cells relative to CD4+.

The genes are TRBV4-3 and TRBJ1-6; TRBD1 is a possible D gene (6 bases). The TCR originated in an adult with an advanced solid tumor such as melanoma, head and neck, liver or kidney cancer. This sample comprised CD4+ or CD8+ T cells sorted from blood, obtained in a trial of the OX40 agonist ivuxolimab. In DNA form, the CDR3 reads TGCGCCAGCAGCCAAGATAGTCAGGCAGGGGAAAATTCACCCCTCCACTTT. As protein: CASSQDSQAGENSPLHF.